This TCR beta chain appears in the sequencing data of a study of blood T cell repertoires in COVID-19. Study background: Acute and convalescent COVID-19 samples came from the United States, Italy and Spain. Sample material is recorded as cDNA or gDNA derived from T cells, B-cell-depleted T cells, or PBMCs.

In the study's own analysis: Reference gene primer amplification yielded estimated nucleated cell counts. Only in-frame clones appear in the TCRdb table, and some are missing; sequencing was by immunoSEQ multiplex PCR. Clone size and the V and J calls come from that table; the DNA yielded D and trimming. This sample has some 220,000 clones, with roughly 75% found just once. Germline assignment: CDR1 MNHEY and CDR2 SVGAGI. The CDR3 spans 14 residues. The V gene lost 6 bases and the J gene lost 1 base, with 12 bases spanning the gap. This chain links TRBV6-5 with TRBJ1-1, with D perhaps matching TRBD1 (6 bases). Material for sequencing was peripheral blood. The receptor comes from a woman between 65 and 79 years old with acute or convalescent COVID-19. The CDR3 spells CASRPTRGNTEAFF. Here the CDR3 DNA reads TGTGCCAGCAGACCTACCAGGGGGAACACTGAAGCTTTCTTT.